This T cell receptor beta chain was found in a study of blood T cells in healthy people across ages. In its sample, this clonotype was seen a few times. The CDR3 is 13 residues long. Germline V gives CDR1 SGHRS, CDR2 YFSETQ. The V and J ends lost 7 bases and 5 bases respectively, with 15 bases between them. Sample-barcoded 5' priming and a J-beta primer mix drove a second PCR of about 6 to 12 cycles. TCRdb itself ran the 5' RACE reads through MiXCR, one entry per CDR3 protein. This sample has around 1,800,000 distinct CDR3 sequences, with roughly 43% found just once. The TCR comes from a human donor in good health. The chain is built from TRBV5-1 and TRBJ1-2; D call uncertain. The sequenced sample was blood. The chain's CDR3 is CASQIFAGYGYTF. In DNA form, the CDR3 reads TGCGCCAGCCAAATCTTTGCGGGGTATGGCTACACCTTC. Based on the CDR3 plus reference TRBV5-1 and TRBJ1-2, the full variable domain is KAGVTQTPRYLIKTRGQQVTLSCSPISGHRSVSWYQQTPGQGLQFLFEYFSETQRNKGNFPGRFSGRQFSNSRSEMNVSTLELGDSALYLCASQIFAGYGYTFGSGTRLTVV.